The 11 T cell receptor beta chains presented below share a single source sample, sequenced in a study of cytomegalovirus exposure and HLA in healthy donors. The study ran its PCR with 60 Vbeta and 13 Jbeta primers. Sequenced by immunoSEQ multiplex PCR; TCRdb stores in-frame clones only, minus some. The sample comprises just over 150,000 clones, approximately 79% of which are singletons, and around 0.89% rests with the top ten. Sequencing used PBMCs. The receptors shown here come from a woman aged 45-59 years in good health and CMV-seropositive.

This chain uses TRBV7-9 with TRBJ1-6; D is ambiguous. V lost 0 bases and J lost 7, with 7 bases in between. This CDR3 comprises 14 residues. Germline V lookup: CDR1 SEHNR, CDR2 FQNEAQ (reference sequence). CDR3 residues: CASSLAHRNSPLHF. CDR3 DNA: TGTGCCAGCAGCTTAGCGCACAGAAATTCACCCCTCCACTTT.

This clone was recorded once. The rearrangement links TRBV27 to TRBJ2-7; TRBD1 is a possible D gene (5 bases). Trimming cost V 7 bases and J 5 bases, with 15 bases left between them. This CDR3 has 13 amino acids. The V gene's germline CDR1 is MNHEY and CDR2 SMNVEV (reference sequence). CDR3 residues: CASTFQGNDEQYF. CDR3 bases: TGTGCCAGCACATTTCAGGGAAATGACGAGCAGTACTTC.

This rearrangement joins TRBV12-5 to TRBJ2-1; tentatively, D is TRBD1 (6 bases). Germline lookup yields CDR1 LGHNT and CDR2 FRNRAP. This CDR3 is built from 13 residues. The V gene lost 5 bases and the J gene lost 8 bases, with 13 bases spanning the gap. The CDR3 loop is CASGPEYRDEQFF. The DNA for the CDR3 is TGTGCTAGTGGTCCTGAATACAGGGATGAGCAGTTCTTC.

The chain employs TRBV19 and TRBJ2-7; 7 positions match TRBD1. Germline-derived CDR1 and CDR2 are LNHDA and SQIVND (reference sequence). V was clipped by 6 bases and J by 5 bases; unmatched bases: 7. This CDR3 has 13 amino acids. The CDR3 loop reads CASSETGPNEQYF. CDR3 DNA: TGTGCCAGTAGCGAGACAGGGCCGAACGAGCAGTACTTC.

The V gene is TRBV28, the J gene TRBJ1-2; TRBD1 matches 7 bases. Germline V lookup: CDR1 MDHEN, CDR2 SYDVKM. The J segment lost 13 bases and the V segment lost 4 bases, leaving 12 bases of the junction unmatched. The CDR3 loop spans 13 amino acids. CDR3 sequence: CASSWRGGVVRTF. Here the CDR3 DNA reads TGTGCCAGCAGTTGGAGAGGGGGCGTCGTGCGCACCTTC.

CDR3 nucleotides: TGCGCCAGCAGCCAAGGGTTAATCAGGGGAAATCAGCCCCAGCATTTT. Translation gives CASSQGLIRGNQPQHF. The rearrangement links TRBV4-1 to TRBJ1-5; the D gene is possibly TRBD1 (6 bases). From germline, CDR1 is MGHRA and CDR2 YSYEKL. The V gene lost 1 base and the J gene lost 4 bases, with 14 bases spanning the gap. This CDR3 spans 16 amino acids.

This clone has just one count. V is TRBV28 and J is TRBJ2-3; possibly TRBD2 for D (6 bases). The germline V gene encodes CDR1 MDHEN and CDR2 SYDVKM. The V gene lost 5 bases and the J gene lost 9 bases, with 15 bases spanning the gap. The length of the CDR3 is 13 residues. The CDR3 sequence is CASSPGSGGTQYF. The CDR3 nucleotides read TGTGCCAGCAGTCCCGGATCTGGGGGGACGCAGTATTTT.

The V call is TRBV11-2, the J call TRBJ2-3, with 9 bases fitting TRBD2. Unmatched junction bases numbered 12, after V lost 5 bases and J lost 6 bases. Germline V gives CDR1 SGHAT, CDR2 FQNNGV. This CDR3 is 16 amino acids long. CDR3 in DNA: TGTGCCAGCAGCGTCGGTCTGGGACTAGCATCCGATACGCAGTATTTT. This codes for CASSVGLGLASDTQYF.

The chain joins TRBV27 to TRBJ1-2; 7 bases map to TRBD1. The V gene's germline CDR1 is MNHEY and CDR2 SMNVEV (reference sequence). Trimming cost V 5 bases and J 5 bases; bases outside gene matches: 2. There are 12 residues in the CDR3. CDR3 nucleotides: TGTGCCAGCAGTAAACAGGGGTATGGCTACACCTTC. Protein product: CASSKQGYGYTF.

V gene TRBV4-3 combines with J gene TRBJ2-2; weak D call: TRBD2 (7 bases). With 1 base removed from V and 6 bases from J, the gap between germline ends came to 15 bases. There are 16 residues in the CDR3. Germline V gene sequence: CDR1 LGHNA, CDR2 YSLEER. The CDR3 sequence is CASSQVAGGPSGELFF. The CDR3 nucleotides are TGCGCCAGCAGCCAAGTCGCCGGGGGGCCATCCGGGGAGCTGTTTTTT.

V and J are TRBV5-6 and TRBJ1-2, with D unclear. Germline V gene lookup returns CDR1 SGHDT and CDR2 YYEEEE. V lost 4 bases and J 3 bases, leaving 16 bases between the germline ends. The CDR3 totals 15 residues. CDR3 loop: CASSPGYRGDYGYTF. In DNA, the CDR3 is TGTGCCAGCAGCCCCGGCTACCGGGGTGACTATGGCTACACCTTC. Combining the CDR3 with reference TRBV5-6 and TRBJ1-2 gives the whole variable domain DAGVTQSPTHLIKTRGQQVTLRCSPKSGHDTVSWYQQALGQGPQFIFQYYEEEERQRGNFPDRFSGHQFPNYSSELNVNALLLGDSALYLCASSPGYRGDYGYTFGSGTRLTVV.